The 7 T cell receptor beta chains in this list originate from one sample, sequenced in a study of blood T cell repertoires in COVID-19 (TCRdb year 2020). Library preparation used the immunoSEQ multiplex PCR assay. Here the immuneACCESS table is served through TCRdb, limited to in-frame sequences with V and J called. Missing clones are a known gap in these copies; in checked studies unresolved V genes cover under half, and the rest lacks a known reason. For this sample the table gives under 450,000 clones, of which approximately 80% were detected only once. The leading ten clones occupy more than 1% of the sample. Material: peripheral blood. These receptors all stem from a human donor with acute or convalescent COVID-19. The donor label of this sample is uncertain.

CDR3 in amino acids: CASRAGQGFSYNEQFF. CDR3 coding DNA: TGTGCCAGCAGGGCCGGACAGGGCTTCTCCTACAATGAGCAGTTCTTC. J is TRBJ2-1 and V is TRBV4-2, with 8 bases lining up with TRBD1. CDR3 size: 16 residues. Germline loops: CDR1 LGHNA, CDR2 YNFKEQ. Losses at the gene ends were 6 bases for V and 0 bases for J; bases not matched to a gene: 7.

The gene calls are TRBV5-1 and TRBJ1-2; no reliable D call. Germline V gene lookup returns CDR1 SGHRS and CDR2 YFSETQ. Trimming pared 0 bases from V and 2 bases from J, leaving 11 bases between. The CDR3 consists of 15 residues. CDR3 loop: CASSLGSGLNYGYTF. The CDR3 nucleotides are TGCGCCAGCAGCTTGGGGTCCGGACTAAACTATGGCTACACCTTC. Full variable domain (rest looked up from reference TRBV5-1 and TRBJ1-2): KAGVTQTPRYLIKTRGQQVTLSCSPISGHRSVSWYQQTPGQGLQFLFEYFSETQRNKGNFPGRFSGRQFSNSRSEMNVSTLELGDSALYLCASSLGSGLNYGYTFGSGTRLTVV.

The chain employs TRBV9 and TRBJ1-4, with 8 bases that match TRBD1. The CDR3 is made up of 17 amino acids. Germline-derived CDR1 and CDR2 are SGDLS and YYNGEE. The ends lost 4 bases at V and 0 bases at J; junction bases unmatched: 8. Written as DNA, the CDR3 is TGTGCCAGCAGCCTAGGACAGGGACCCACAACTAATGAAAAACTGTTTTTT. Residues: CASSLGQGPTTNEKLFF.

V gene TRBV3-1 (or the pseudogene TRBV3-2) combines with J gene TRBJ2-1; D gene unclear. Germline CDR1 reads LGHDT; CDR2 reads YNNKEL (reference sequence). There are 15 residues in the CDR3. Trimming removed 0 bases from V and 0 bases from J, with 6 bases in between. CDR3 coding DNA: TGTGCCAGCAGCCAAGATCCGAGCTCCTACAATGAGCAGTTCTTC. Its translation: CASSQDPSSYNEQFF.

V gene TRBV6-1 combines with J gene TRBJ2-5; TRBD2 agrees at 13 bases. Germline values: CDR1 MNHNS, CDR2 SASEGT. The CDR3 has 15 residues. The V segment lost 6 bases and the J segment 5 bases; nucleotides outside the gene matches: 6. As DNA, the CDR3 is TGTGCCAGCAGGATAGGACTAGCGGGAGTGGAGACCCAGTACTTC. Translating gives CASRIGLAGVETQYF.

V gene TRBV20-1 combines with J gene TRBJ1-4, with D possibly matching TRBD1 (5 bases). This CDR3 has 14 amino acids. CDR1 and CDR2 from the germline V gene are DFQATT and SNEGSKA (reference sequence). V shed 3 bases and J shed 10 bases, with 18 bases lying between them. For the CDR3, the DNA is TGCAGTGCTAGTTCTCAAGGGGTAAGGGGAAAACTGTTTTTT. Protein sequence: CSASSQGVRGKLFF.

The J gene is TRBJ2-3, the V gene TRBV5-1; 14 positions match TRBD2. V was pared by 3 bases and J by 0 bases, with 9 bases of the junction left unmatched. The CDR3 sequence is 19 residues long. Germline V CDR1 and CDR2: SGHRS, YFSETQ. The CDR3 coding sequence is TGCGCCAGCAGCTCCGGGACTAGCGGGGGCGTCGCTAGCACAGATACGCAGTATTTT. It translates to CASSSGTSGGVASTDTQYF.